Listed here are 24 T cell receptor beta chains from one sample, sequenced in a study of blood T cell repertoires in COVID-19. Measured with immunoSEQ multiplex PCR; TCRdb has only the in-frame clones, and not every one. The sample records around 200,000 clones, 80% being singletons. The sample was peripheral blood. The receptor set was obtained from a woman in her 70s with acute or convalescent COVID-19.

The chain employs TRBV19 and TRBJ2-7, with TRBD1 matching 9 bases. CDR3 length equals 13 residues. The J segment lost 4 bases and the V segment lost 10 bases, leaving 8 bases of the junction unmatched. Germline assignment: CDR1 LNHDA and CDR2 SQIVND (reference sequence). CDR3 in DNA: TGTGCCACCGCCTGGGACAGGGATTACGAGCAGTACTTC. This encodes CATAWDRDYEQYF. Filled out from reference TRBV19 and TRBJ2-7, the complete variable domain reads DGGITQSPKYLFRKEGQNVTLSCEQNLNHDAMYWYRQDPGQGLRLIYYSQIVNDFQKGDIAEGYSVSREKKESFPLTVTSAQKNPTAFYLCATAWDRDYEQYFGPGTRLTVT.

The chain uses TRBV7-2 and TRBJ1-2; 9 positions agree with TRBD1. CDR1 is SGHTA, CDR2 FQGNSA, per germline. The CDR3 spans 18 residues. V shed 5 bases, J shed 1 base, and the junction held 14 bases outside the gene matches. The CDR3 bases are TGTGCCAGCAGCCCAATAGCGACAGGGGGAAAAGTTAACTATGGCTACACCTTC. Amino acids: CASSPIATGGKVNYGYTF.

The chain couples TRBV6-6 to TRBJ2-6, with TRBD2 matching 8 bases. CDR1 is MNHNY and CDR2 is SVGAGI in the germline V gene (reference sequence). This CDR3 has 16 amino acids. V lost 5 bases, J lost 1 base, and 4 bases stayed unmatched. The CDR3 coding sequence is TGTGCCAGCAGTGCCCCGGGGGGGTCTGGGGCCAACGTCCTGACTTTC. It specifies CASSAPGGSGANVLTF.

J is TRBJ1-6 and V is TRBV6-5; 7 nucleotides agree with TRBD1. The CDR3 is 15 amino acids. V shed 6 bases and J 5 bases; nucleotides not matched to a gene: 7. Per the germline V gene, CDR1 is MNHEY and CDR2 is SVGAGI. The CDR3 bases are TGTGCCAGCAGCTACGGGACAGTTGATAATTCACCCCTCCACTTT. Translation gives CASSYGTVDNSPLHF.

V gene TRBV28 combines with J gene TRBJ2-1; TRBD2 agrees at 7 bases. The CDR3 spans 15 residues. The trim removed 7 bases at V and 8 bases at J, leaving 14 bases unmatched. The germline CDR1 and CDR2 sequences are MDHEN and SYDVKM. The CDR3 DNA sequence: TGTGCCAGCATATCACCGGGACTACCAAAGGATGAGCAGTTCTTC. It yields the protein CASISPGLPKDEQFF.

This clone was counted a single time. CDR3 coding DNA: TGTGCCAGCAGTCAGGGTTTAAATCAGCCCCAGCATTTT. Translated: CASSQGLNQPQHF. The V call is TRBV12-3 or TRBV12-4, the J call TRBJ1-5; D possibly corresponds to TRBD1 (5 bases). V gave up 5 bases and J gave up 4 bases, with 9 bases separating them. This CDR3 contains 13 residues.

The chain's CDR3 is CASSFRGDQPQHF. The CDR3 region has the DNA TGTGCCAGCAGCTTCAGGGGGGATCAGCCCCAGCATTTT. J is TRBJ1-5 and V is TRBV7-2, with TRBD1 matching 7 bases. V trimming: 3 bases; J trimming: 5 bases; junction bases outside the gene matches: 1. The CDR3 length is 13 residues. Germline-derived CDR1 and CDR2 are SGHTA and FQGNSA.

CDR3 loop: CASSWTGGASTEAFF. CDR3 bases: TGCGCCAGCAGCTGGACAGGGGGCGCTTCCACTGAAGCTTTCTTT. The rearrangement joins TRBV5-1 to TRBJ1-1; the match to TRBD1 covers 11 bases. The CDR3 runs to 15 residues. The germline V gene has CDR1 SGHRS and CDR2 YFSETQ. Trimming took 3 bases from V and 4 from J; bases not matched to a gene: 5. Filled out from reference TRBV5-1 and TRBJ1-1, the complete variable domain reads KAGVTQTPRYLIKTRGQQVTLSCSPISGHRSVSWYQQTPGQGLQFLFEYFSETQRNKGNFPGRFSGRQFSNSRSEMNVSTLELGDSALYLCASSWTGGASTEAFFGQGTRLTVV.

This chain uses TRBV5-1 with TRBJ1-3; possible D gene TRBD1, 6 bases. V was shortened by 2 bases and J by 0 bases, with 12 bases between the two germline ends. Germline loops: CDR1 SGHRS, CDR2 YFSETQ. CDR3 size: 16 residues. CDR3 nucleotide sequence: TGCGCCAGCAGCTTTTCCGGACAGACCTCTGGAAACACCATATATTTT. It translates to CASSFSGQTSGNTIYF.

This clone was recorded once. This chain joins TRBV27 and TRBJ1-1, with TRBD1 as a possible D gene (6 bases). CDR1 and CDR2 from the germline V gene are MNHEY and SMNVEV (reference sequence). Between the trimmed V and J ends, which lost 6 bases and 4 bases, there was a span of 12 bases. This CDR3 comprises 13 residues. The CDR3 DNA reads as TGTGCCAGCAGAAAGACAGGAGGCACTGAAGCTTTCTTT. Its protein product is CASRKTGGTEAFF.

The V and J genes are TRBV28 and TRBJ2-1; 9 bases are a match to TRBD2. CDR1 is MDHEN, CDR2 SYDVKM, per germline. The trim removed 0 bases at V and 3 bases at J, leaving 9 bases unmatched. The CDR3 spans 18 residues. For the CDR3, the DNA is TGTGCCAGCAGTTTATGGGGGTTAGCGGGAGCGGGCTACAATGAGCAGTTCTTC. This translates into CASSLWGLAGAGYNEQFF.

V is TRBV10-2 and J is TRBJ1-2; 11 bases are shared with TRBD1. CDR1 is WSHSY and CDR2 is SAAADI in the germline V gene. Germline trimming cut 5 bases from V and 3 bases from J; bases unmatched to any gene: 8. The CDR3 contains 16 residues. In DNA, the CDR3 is TGCGCCAGCAGTTGGACAGGGGGCGAGGGTTACTATGGCTACACCTTC. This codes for CASSWTGGEGYYGYTF.

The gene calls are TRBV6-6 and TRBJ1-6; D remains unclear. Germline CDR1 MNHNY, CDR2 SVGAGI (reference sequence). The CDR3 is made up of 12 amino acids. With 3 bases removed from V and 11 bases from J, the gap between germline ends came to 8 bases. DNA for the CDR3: TGTGCCAGCAGTTATGATAGTGCACCCCTCCACTTT. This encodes CASSYDSAPLHF.

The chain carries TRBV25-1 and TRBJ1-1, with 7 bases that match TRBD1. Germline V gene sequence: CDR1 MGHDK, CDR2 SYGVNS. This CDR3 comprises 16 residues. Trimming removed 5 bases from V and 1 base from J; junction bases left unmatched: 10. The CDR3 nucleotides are TGTGCCAGCAGTTCTTCCCTGGGACAGTCGAACACTGAAGCTTTCTTT. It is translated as CASSSSLGQSNTEAFF.

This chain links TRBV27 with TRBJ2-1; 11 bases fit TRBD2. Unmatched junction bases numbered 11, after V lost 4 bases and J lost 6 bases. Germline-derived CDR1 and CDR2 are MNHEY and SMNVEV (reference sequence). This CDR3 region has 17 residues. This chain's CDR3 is CASSSSPRLAGFNEQFF. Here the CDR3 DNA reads TGTGCCAGCAGTTCATCCCCCAGACTAGCGGGATTCAATGAGCAGTTCTTC.

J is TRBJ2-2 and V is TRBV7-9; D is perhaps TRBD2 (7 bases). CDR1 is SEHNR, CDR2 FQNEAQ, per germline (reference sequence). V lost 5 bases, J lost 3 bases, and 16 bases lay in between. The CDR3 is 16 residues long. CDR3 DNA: TGTGCCAGCAGCCCGCAGGGGAGGGTTGACACCGGGGAGCTGTTTTTT. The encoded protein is CASSPQGRVDTGELFF.

The CDR3 DNA sequence: TGTGCCAGCAGGGACAGGGGGCGCCGGGTAAGCACTGAAGCTTTCTTT. Translating gives CASRDRGRRVSTEAFF. The J gene is TRBJ1-1, the V gene TRBV2, with 11 bases that match TRBD1. CDR3 length equals 16 residues. CDR1 is SNHLY, CDR2 FYNNEI, per germline. V lost 6 bases and J lost 4; bases outside the gene matches: 10.

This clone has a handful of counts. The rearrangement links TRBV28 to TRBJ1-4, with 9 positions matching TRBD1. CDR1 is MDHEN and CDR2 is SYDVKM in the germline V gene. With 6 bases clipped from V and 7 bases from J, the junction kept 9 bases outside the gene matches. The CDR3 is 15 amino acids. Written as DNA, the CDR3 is TGTGCCAGCAGCGTTTTGACAGGGGGGGGTGAAAAACTGTTTTTT. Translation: CASSVLTGGGEKLFF.

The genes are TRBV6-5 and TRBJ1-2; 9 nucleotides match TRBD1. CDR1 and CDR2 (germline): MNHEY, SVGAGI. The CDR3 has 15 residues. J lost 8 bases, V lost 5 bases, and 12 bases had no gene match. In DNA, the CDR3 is TGTGCCAGCAGTCAATACGGGACAGGGTATCGGGGCTACACCTTC. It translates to CASSQYGTGYRGYTF.

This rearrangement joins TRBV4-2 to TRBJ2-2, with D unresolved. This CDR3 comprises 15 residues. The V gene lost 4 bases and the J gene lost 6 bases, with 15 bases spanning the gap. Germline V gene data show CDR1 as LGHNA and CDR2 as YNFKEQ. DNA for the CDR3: TGTGCCAGCAGCCTACATCCCGGAGAGGCCGGGGAGCTGTTTTTT. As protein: CASSLHPGEAGELFF.

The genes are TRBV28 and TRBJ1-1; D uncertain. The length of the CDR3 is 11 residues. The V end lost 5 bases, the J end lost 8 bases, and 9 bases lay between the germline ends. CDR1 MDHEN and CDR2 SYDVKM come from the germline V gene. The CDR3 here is CASSTLSEAFF. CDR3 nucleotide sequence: TGTGCCAGCAGTACTCTCTCCGAAGCTTTCTTT. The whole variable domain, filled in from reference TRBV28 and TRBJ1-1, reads DVKVTQSSRYLVKRTGEKVFLECVQDMDHENMFWYRQDPGLGLRLIYFSYDVKMKEKGDIPEGYSVSREKKERFSLILESASTNQTSMYLCASSTLSEAFFGQGTRLTVV.

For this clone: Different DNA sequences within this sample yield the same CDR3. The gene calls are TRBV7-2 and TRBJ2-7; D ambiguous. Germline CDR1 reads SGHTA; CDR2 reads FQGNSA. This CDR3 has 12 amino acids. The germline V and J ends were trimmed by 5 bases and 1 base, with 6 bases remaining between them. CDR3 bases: TGTGCCAGCAGCCGGTCTTCCTACGAGCAGTACTTC. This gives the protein CASSRSSYEQYF.

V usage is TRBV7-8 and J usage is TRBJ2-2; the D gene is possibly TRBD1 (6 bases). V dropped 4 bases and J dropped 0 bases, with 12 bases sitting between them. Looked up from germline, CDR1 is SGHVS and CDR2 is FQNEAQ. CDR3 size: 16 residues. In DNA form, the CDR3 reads TGTGCCAGCAGCTCCGGGCAGGGGCCGAACACCGGGGAGCTGTTTTTT. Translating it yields CASSSGQGPNTGELFF.

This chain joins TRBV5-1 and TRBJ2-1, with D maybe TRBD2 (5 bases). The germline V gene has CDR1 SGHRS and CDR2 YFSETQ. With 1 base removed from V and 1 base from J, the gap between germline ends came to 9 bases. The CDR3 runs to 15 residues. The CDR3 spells CASSLTSPSYNEQFF. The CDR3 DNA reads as TGCGCCAGCAGCTTGACTAGTCCTTCCTACAATGAGCAGTTCTTC.